These 8 T cell receptor beta chains originate from one sample sequenced in a study of neoadjuvant anti-PD-1 for oral cavity cancer. Clones were sequenced by immunoSEQ multiplex PCR, and TCRdb holds only the in-frame ones, with some missing. The sample records more than 10,000 clones, around 60% being singletons. Sequencing used PBMCs, obtained before nivolumab (anti-PD-1) treatment. The origin of the receptors is a person aged 35-79 years with oral cavity squamous cell carcinoma.

The chain uses TRBV6-6 and TRBJ2-7, with D possibly TRBD2 on 6 matching bases. Trimming shortened V by 5 bases and J by 6 bases, and 14 bases separated the two germline ends. The germline V gene encodes CDR1 MNHNY and CDR2 SVGAGI (reference sequence). The CDR3 spans 13 residues. The CDR3 reads CASSQSTGGEQYF. The CDR3 bases are TGTGCCAGCAGTCAATCGACCGGGGGCGAGCAGTACTTC.

The rearrangement uses TRBV28 and TRBJ2-1; TRBD2 might be the D (5 bases). Germline V gene sequence: CDR1 MDHEN, CDR2 SYDVKM. Deletions cut 11 bases from V and 4 bases from J, with 18 bases between. The CDR3 runs 14 residues. The CDR3 bases are TGTGCCGCAAGGAGGAGACATCCTTACAATGAGCAGTTCTTC. Translating it yields CAARRRHPYNEQFF.

There are a few counts of this clone. The chain joins TRBV27 to TRBJ1-6, with 7 bases aligning to TRBD1. Germline CDR1 MNHEY, CDR2 SMNVEV (reference sequence). The V gene end was trimmed by 7 bases and the J gene end by 10 bases; junction bases not matched to a gene: 22. The CDR3 extends over 18 amino acids. The CDR3 reads CASTSRLVQGKIGSPLHF. The CDR3 nucleotides are TGTGCCAGCACCTCCAGACTCGTACAGGGGAAGATTGGATCACCCCTCCACTTT.

The chain links TRBV7-2 to TRBJ2-2, with D unresolved. The CDR3 has 14 amino acids. Trimming removed 2 bases at V and 6 bases at J, with 10 bases between. CDR1 is SGHTA and CDR2 is FQGNSA in the germline V gene. The CDR3 DNA reads TGTGCCAGCAGCTTAAGCCCCTCTTCCGGGGAGCTGTTTTTT. Its translation is CASSLSPSSGELFF.

This clone is labeled as medium-sized. The chain recombines TRBV2 with TRBJ1-2, with D possibly matching TRBD1 (5 bases). The germline CDR1 and CDR2 sequences are SNHLY and FYNNEI. Trimming left V 6 bases short and J 2 bases short, with 13 bases between. CDR3 size: 14 residues. In DNA form, the CDR3 reads TGTGCCAGCAGAAGGGGCGGACTAAACTATGGCTACACCTTC. Translation: CASRRGGLNYGYTF.

This clone appeared a few times. The chain has TRBV6-1 and TRBJ2-7, with 10 bases aligning to TRBD2. This CDR3 has 15 amino acids. CDR1 and CDR2 from the germline V gene are MNHNS and SASEGT. V lost 5 bases to trimming and J lost 0 bases; unmatched junction nucleotides: 4. The CDR3 DNA sequence: TGTGCCAGCAGTAAGACTAGCGGGTTCTCCTACGAGCAGTACTTC. Translating gives CASSKTSGFSYEQYF.

In its sample, this clone was seen once. The chain recombines TRBV6-4 with TRBJ2-7; a weak D match, TRBD1 (6 bases). The germline V gene has CDR1 MRHNA and CDR2 SNTAGT. The germline V and J ends were trimmed by 0 bases and 5 bases, with 14 bases remaining between them. This CDR3 spans 15 amino acids. Here the CDR3 DNA reads TGTGCCAGCAGTGACTCGACAGGACCTCTCCACGAGCAGTACTTC. Translated, it gives CASSDSTGPLHEQYF.

The chain couples TRBV4-1 to TRBJ2-6; a weak D match, TRBD2 (6 bases). CDR1 MGHRA and CDR2 YSYEKL come from the germline V gene. CDR3 length: 16 amino acids. Trimming pared 7 bases from V and 0 bases from J, leaving 13 bases between. CDR3 bases: TGCGCCAGCAATAGGGACTGGGCCTCTGGGGCCAACGTCCTGACTTTC. It is translated as CASNRDWASGANVLTF.